This entry is about one T cell receptor (beta chain). This sample is part of a study of blood T cell repertoires in COVID-19. Study summary: The samples span acute and convalescent COVID-19 from the United States, Italy and Spain. PBMCs, B-cell-depleted T cells, or T cells provided the cDNA or gDNA that made up the material.

The V gene's germline CDR1 is PRHDT and CDR2 FYEKMQ (reference sequence). CDR3 length: 14 residues. With 8 bases removed from V and 7 bases from J, the gap between germline ends came to 19 bases. Original processing notes: How many nucleated cells were present was estimated from reference gene primer amplification. The protocol was immunoSEQ multiplex PCR, while the TCRdb copy is restricted to in-frame clones and leaves out a portion. V and J calls and clone size are given by that table; D and trimming were obtained from the DNA. The table lists some 240,000 clones, 75% to 90% of them singletons, with 4.6% in the top ten.

Sequenced: peripheral blood. The chain uses TRBV13 and TRBJ2-3, with TRBD1 as a possible D gene (6 bases). This receptor was taken from a woman between 40 and 55 years old who had recovered from COVID-19. The CDR3 DNA follows: TGTGCCAGCGGCCTCCTGGGGGCTTTGAATACGCAGTATTTT. This encodes CASGLLGALNTQYF.